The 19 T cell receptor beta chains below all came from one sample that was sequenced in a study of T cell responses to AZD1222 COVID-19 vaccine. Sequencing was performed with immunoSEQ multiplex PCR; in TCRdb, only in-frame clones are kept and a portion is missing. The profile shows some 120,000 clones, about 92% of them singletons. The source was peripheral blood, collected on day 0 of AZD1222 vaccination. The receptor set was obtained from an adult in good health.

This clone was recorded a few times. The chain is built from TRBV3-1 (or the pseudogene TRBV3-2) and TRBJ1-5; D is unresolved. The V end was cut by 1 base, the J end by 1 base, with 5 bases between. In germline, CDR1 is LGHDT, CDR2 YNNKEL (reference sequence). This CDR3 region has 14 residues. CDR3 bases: TGTGCCAGCAGCCAAGTACAAAGCAATCAGCCCCAGCATTTT. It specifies CASSQVQSNQPQHF.

The CDR3 sequence is CASSWTALNTGELFF. The CDR3 DNA follows: TGCGCCAGCAGCTGGACAGCTCTCAACACCGGGGAGCTGTTTTTT. The chain employs TRBV5-1 and TRBJ2-2, with a possible D match to TRBD1 (6 bases). The CDR3 consists of 15 residues. The germline V and J ends were trimmed by 3 bases and 2 bases, with 11 bases remaining between them. Germline lookup yields CDR1 SGHRS and CDR2 YFSETQ.

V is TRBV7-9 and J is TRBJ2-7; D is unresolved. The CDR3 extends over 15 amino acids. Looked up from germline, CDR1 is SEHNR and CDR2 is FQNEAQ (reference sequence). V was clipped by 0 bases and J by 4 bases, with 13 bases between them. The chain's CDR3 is CASSLALVSEYEQYF. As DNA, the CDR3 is TGTGCCAGCAGCTTAGCGTTGGTCAGCGAATACGAGCAGTACTTC.

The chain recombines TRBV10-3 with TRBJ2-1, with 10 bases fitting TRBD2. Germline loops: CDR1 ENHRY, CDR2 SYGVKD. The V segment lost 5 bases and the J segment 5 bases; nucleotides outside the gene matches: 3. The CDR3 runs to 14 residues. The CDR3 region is CAISTAGGDNEQFF. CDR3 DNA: TGTGCCATCAGTACAGCGGGAGGGGACAATGAGCAGTTCTTC.

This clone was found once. CDR3 amino acids: CASSAYRTNTEAFF. The CDR3 bases are TGTGCCAGCAGCGCCTACAGGACGAACACTGAAGCTTTCTTT. The V gene is TRBV9, the J gene TRBJ1-1; the D gene is possibly TRBD1 (5 bases). From germline, CDR1 is SGDLS and CDR2 YYNGEE. This CDR3 is built from 14 residues. The ends were cut back, 3 bases at V and 1 base at J, with 10 bases in the middle.

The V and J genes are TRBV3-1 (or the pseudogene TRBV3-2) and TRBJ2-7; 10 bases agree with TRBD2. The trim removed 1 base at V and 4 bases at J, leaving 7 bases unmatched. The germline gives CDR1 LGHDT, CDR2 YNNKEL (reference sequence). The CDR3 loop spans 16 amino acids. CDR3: CASSQGTGLAAYEQYF. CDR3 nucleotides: TGTGCCAGCAGCCAAGGGACAGGACTAGCGGCTTACGAGCAGTACTTC.

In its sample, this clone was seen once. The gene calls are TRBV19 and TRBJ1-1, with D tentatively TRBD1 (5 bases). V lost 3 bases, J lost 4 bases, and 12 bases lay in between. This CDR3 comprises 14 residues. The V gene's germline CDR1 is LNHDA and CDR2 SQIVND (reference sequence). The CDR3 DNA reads TGTGCCAGTAGTATGGGCAGGGAGGGCACTGAAGCTTTCTTT. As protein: CASSMGREGTEAFF.

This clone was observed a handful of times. The CDR3 DNA sequence: TGTGCCAGCAGCTTGAGCGGGAGGATATACACCGGGGAGCTGTTTTTT. It translates to CASSLSGRIYTGELFF. The chain links TRBV7-2 to TRBJ2-2; TRBD2 agrees at 9 bases. Trimming cost V 3 bases and J 3 bases; bases outside gene matches: 5. CDR1 SGHTA and CDR2 FQGNSA come from the germline V gene. The CDR3 is 16 amino acids. The variable domain in full, completed from reference TRBV7-2 and TRBJ2-2, reads GAGVSQSPSNKVTEKGKDVELRCDPISGHTALYWYRQSLGQGLEFLIYFQGNSAPDKSGLPSDRFSAERTGGSVSTLTIQRTQQEDSAVYLCASSLSGRIYTGELFFGEGSRLTVL.

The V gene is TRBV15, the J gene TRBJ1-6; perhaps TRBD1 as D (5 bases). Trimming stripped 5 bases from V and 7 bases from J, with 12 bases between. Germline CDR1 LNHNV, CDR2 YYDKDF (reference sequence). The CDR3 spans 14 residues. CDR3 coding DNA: TGTGCCACCAGCCAGAGGGGAGGGAATTCACCCCTCCACTTT. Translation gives CATSQRGGNSPLHF.

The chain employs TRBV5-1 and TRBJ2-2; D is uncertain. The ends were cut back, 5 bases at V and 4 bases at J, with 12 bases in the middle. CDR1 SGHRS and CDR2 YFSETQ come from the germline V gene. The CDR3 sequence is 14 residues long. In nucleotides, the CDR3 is TGCGCCAGCAGAATAGGCTCCGGCACCGGGGAGCTGTTTTTT. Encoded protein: CASRIGSGTGELFF.

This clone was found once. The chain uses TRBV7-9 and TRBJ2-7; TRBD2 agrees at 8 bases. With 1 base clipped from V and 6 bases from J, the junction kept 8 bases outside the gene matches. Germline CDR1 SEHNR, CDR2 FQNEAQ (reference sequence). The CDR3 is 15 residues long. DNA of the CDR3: TGTGCCAGCAGCTTAGGGAGCGGGAGCTGGTCCGAGCAGTACTTC. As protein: CASSLGSGSWSEQYF.

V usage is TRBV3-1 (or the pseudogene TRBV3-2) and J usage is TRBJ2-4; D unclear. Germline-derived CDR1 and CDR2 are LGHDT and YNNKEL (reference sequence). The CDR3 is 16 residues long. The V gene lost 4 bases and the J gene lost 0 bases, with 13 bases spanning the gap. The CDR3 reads CASSPQWGLAKNIQYF. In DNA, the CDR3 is TGTGCCAGCAGCCCGCAATGGGGATTAGCCAAAAACATTCAGTACTTC.

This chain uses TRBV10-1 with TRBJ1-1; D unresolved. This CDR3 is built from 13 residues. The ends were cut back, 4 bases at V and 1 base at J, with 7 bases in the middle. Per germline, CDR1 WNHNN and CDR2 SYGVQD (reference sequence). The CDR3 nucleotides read TGCGCCAGCAGTGCTTCAAGGAACACTGAAGCTTTCTTT. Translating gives CASSASRNTEAFF.

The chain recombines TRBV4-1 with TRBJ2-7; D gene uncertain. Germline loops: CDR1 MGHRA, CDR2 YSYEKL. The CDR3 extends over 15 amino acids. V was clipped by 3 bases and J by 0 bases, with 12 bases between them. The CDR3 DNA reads TGCGCCAGCAGCCATAACCCTTCACCCTCCTACGAGCAGTACTTC. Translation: CASSHNPSPSYEQYF.

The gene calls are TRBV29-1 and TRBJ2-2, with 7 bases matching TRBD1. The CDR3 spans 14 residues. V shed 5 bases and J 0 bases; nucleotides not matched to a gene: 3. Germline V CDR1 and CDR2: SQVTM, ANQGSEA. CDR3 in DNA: TGCAGCGTTCACAGGGGTCCGAACACCGGGGAGCTGTTTTTT. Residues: CSVHRGPNTGELFF.

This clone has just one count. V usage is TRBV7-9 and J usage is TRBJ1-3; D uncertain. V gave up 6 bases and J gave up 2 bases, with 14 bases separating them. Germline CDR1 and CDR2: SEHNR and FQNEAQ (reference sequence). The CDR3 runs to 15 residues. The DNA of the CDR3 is TGTGCCAGCAGTCAGAGGGCGGGGACTGGAAACACCATATATTTT. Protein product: CASSQRAGTGNTIYF.

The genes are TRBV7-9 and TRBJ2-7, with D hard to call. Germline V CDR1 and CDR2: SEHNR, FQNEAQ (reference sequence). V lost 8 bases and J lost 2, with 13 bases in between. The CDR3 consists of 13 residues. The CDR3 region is CASHPAGAYEQYF. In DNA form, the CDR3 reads TGTGCCAGCCACCCCGCTGGGGCCTACGAGCAGTACTTC.

The CDR3 spells CASSSGRILYGYTF. CDR3 nucleotide sequence: TGTGCCAGCAGCTCCGGACGGATTCTCTATGGCTACACCTTC. V gene TRBV6-2 or TRBV6-3 combines with J gene TRBJ1-2; D is unclear. Germline lookup yields CDR1 MNHEY and CDR2 SVGEGT. V dropped 6 bases and J dropped 4 bases, with 15 bases sitting between them. The CDR3 contains 14 residues.

The CDR3 nucleotides read TGTGCCAGCAGCGTAGTAGGAGGGGCGGATGGCTACACCTTC. Amino acids: CASSVVGGADGYTF. The chain couples TRBV9 to TRBJ1-2; D may be TRBD1 (5 bases). CDR1 SGDLS and CDR2 YYNGEE come from the germline V gene. The CDR3 is made up of 14 amino acids. Trimming left V 0 bases short and J 6 bases short, with 12 bases between.